This TCR beta chain comes out of a study of blood T cell repertoires in COVID-19. Study-wide context: Both acute and convalescent COVID-19 samples were obtained from the United States, Italy and Spain. Nucleic acid was either cDNA or gDNA, and it came from T cells, B-cell-depleted T cells, or PBMCs.

Study processing details: Reference gene primer amplification gave nucleated cell count estimates. The data were produced by immunoSEQ multiplex PCR, yet TCRdb's version contains in-frame clones alone and is incomplete. The V and J calls and the clone size are those of that table, but D and trimming were determined from the DNA. The sample lists about 74,000 clones; around 88% were seen once. V shed 3 bases, J shed 6 bases, and the junction held 1 base outside the gene matches. The germline gives CDR1 SGHAT, CDR2 FQNNGV. This CDR3 is 13 amino acids long. The specimen sequenced was peripheral blood. This chain joins TRBV11-2 and TRBJ2-1, with 8 bases fitting TRBD2. This TCR was sampled from a woman older than 75 with active or convalescent COVID-19. CDR3 region: CASSLGTSNEQFF. The CDR3 DNA sequence: TGTGCCAGCAGCTTGGGGACTAGCAATGAGCAGTTCTTC.